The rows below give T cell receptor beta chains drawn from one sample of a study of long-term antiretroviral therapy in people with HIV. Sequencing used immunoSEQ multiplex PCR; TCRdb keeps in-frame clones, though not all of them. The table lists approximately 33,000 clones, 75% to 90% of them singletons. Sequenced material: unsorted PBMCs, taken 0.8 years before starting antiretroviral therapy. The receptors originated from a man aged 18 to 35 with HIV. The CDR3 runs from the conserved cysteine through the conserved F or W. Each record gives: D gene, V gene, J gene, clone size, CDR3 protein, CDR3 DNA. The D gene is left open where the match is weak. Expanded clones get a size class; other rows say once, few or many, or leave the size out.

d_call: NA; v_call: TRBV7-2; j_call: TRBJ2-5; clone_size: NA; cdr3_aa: CASSYPRETQYF; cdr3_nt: TGTGCCAGCAGCTATCCTCGGGAGACCCAGTACTTC
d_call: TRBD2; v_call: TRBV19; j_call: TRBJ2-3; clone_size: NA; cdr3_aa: CASSISGLAGGTDTQYF; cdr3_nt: TGTGCCAGTAGTATTTCCGGACTAGCGGGGGGCACAGATACGCAGTATTTT
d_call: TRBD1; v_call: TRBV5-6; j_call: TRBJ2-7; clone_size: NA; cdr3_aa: CASSPSGGFREQYF; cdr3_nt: TGTGCCAGCAGCCCATCAGGGGGCTTTCGCGAGCAGTACTTC
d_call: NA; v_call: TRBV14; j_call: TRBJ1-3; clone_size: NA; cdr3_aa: CASSQVTGDFGNTIYF; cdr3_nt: TGTGCCAGCAGCCAAGTCACAGGTGACTTTGGAAACACCATATATTTT
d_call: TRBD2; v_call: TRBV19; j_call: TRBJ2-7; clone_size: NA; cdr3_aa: CASSSLAGNYEQYF; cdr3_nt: TGTGCCAGTAGTTCGCTAGCGGGGAACTACGAGCAGTACTTC
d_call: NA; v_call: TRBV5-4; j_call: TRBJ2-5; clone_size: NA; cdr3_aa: CASNSQGGETQYF; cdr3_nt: TGTGCCAGCAATTCACAGGGCGGAGAGACCCAGTACTTC
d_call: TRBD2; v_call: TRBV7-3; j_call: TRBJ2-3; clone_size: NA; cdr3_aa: CASSAKTSGDTDTQYF; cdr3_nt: TGTGCCAGCAGCGCGAAGACTAGCGGGGACACAGATACGCAGTATTTT
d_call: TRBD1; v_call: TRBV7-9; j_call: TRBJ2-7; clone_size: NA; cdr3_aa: CASSSTTGTGTYEQYF; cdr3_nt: TGTGCCAGCAGCTCAACAACCGGGACAGGGACCTACGAGCAGTACTTC
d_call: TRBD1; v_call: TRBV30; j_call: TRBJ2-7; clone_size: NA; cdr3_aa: CAWSWEGTGSDEQYF; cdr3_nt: TGTGCCTGGAGTTGGGAGGGGACAGGGTCGGACGAGCAGTACTTC
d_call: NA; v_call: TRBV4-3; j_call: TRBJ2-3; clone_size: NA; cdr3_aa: CASSQQNPGGTDTQYF; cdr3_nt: TGCGCCAGCAGCCAACAGAATCCGGGGGGCACAGATACGCAGTATTTT
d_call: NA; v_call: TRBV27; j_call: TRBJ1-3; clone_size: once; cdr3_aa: CASSLQGSSGNTIYF; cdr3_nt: TGTGCCAGCAGTTTACAGGGAAGCTCTGGAAACACCATATATTTT
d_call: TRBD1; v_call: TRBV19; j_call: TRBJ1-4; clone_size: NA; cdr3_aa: CASKVMGQGNEKLFF; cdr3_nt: TGTGCCAGTAAGGTTATGGGACAGGGGAATGAAAAACTGTTTTTT
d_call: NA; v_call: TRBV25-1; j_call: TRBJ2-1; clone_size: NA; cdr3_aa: CARHCRGTNEQFF; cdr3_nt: TGTGCCAGGCATTGCCGAGGAACCAATGAGCAGTTCTTC
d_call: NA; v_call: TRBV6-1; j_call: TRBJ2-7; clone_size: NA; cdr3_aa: CASIQNSGVVYEQYF; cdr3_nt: TGTGCCAGCATCCAAAATTCGGGGGTTGTCTACGAGCAGTACTTC
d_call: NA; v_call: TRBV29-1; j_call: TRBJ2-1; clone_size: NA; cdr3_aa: CSALLAFDEQFF; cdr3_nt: TGCAGCGCGTTACTAGCTTTCGATGAGCAGTTCTTC
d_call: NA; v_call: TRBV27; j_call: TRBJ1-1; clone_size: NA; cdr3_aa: CASSFHPSGSLTEAFF; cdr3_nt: TGTGCCAGCAGTTTCCATCCCTCCGGGTCCCTCACTGAAGCTTTCTTT
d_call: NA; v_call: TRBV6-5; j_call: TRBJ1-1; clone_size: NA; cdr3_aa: CAISPNGGGTEAFF; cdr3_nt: TGTGCCATCTCCCCTAACGGGGGGGGCACTGAAGCTTTCTTT
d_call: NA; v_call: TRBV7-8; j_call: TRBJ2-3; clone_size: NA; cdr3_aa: CASSLRGRDTQYF; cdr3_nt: TGTGCCAGCAGCCTCAGGGGTAGGGATACGCAGTATTTT
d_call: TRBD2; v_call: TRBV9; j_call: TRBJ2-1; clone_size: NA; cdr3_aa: CASSVGGEGLIFNEQFF; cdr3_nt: TGTGCCAGCAGCGTAGGGGGGGAGGGCCTTATATTCAATGAGCAGTTCTTC
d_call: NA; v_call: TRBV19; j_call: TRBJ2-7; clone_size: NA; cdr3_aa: CASSIDLGTLGQYF; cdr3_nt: TGTGCCAGTAGTATAGATCTCGGGACACTCGGGCAGTACTTC
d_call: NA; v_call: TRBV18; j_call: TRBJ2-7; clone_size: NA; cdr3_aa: CASSPLQAHDEQYF; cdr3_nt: TGTGCCAGCTCACCACTACAGGCTCACGACGAGCAGTACTTC
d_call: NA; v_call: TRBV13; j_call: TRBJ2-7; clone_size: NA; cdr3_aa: CASSLGLGAREQYF; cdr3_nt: TGTGCCAGCAGCTTAGGCCTGGGAGCTAGAGAGCAGTACTTC
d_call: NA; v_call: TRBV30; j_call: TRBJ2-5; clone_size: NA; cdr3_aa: CAWSVGDETQYF; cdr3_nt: TGTGCCTGGAGTGTGGGAGATGAGACCCAGTACTTC
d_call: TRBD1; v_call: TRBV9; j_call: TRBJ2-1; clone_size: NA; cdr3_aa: CASSVWGDRALNNEQFF; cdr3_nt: TGTGCCAGCAGCGTTTGGGGAGACAGGGCACTGAACAATGAGCAGTTCTTC
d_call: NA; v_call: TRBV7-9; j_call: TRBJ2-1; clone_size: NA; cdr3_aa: CASSFGVRGEGDTEQFF; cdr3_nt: TGTGCCAGCAGCTTTGGGGTCCGGGGTGAGGGCGATACTGAGCAGTTCTTC
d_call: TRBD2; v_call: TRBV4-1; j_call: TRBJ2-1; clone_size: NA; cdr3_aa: CASSQGSGGNYNEQFF; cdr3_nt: TGCGCCAGCAGCCAAGGAAGCGGGGGAAACTACAATGAGCAGTTCTTC
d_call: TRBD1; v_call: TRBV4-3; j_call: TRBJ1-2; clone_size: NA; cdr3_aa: CASSHPGQGDYGYTF; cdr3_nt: TGCGCCAGCAGCCACCCTGGGCAGGGGGACTACGGCTACACCTTC
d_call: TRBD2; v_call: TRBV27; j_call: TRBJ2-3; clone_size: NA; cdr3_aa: CASGTSGRATDTQYF; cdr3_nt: TGTGCCAGTGGGACTAGCGGGAGGGCGACAGATACGCAGTATTTT
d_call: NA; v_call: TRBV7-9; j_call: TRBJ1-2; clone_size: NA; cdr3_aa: CASSPVTGESYTF; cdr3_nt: TGTGCCAGCAGCCCAGTCACCGGGGAAAGCTACACCTTC
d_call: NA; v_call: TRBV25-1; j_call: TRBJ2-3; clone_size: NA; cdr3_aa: CASSEPLQGSTDTQYF; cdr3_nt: TGTGCCAGCAGTGAACCCCTTCAGGGGAGCACAGATACGCAGTATTTT